One TCR beta chain is described in this entry. This sample was taken from a study of blood T cell repertoires in COVID-19. Study in general: In each case, the material was cDNA or gDNA derived from T cells, B-cell-depleted T cells, or PBMCs.

Original data processing: Researchers report that nucleated cell counts were estimated from reference gene primer amplification. TCRdb's copy holds only in-frame clones and misses some; the assay was immunoSEQ multiplex PCR. V and J calls plus clone size are reproduced from that table; the DNA served to infer D and trimming. The table shows roughly 56,000 clones, with 85% to 90% occurring only once. CDR3 length: 15 residues. The V gene's germline CDR1 is MNHNS and CDR2 SASEGT. V lost 2 bases to trimming and J lost 2 bases; unmatched junction nucleotides: 1. The sequence was collected from a man aged 55-75 years with active COVID-19. The sequenced sample was peripheral blood. This sequence joins TRBV6-1 and TRBJ1-2; TRBD1 matches 11 bases. CDR3 region: CASSERDRGNYGYTF. The CDR3 DNA reads TGTGCCAGCAGTGAAAGGGACAGGGGGAACTATGGCTACACCTTC.